Each of the 22 T cell receptor beta chains below was sequenced from the same sample in a study of cytomegalovirus exposure and HLA in healthy donors. The PCR contained 60 Vbeta and 13 Jbeta primers. The protocol was immunoSEQ multiplex PCR, while the TCRdb copy is restricted to in-frame clones and leaves out a portion. The table has under 70,000 clones, approximately 71% seen once. The source material was PBMCs. These receptors all come from a man in his forties or fifties in good health and CMV-seropositive.

The CDR3 loop reads CASSPNVGGVDEQYF. For the CDR3, the DNA is TGTGCCAGCAGCCCCAACGTCGGGGGGGTCGACGAGCAGTACTTC. The chain uses TRBV9 and TRBJ2-7; TRBD2 aligns across 8 bases. V lost 4 bases to trimming and J lost 5 bases; unmatched junction nucleotides: 11. The CDR3 runs 15 residues. The germline CDR1 and CDR2 sequences are SGDLS and YYNGEE.

The chain uses TRBV27 and TRBJ1-1, with D unresolved. The CDR3 loop spans 14 amino acids. The ends were cut back, 4 bases at V and 4 bases at J, with 13 bases in the middle. Germline CDR1 is MNHEY and CDR2 is SMNVEV (reference sequence). CDR3 sequence reads: CASSSELQVTEAFF. DNA of the CDR3: TGTGCCAGCAGTTCCGAACTCCAGGTCACTGAAGCTTTCTTT.

The chain couples TRBV4-2 to TRBJ2-7; TRBD2 aligns across 11 bases. CDR1 and CDR2 from the germline V gene are LGHNA and YNFKEQ. This CDR3 is 16 amino acids long. V gave up 3 bases and J gave up 2 bases; unmatched junction bases: 6. The CDR3 sequence is CASSQPLAGVPYEQYF. The CDR3 nucleotides read TGTGCCAGCAGCCAGCCACTAGCGGGGGTTCCCTACGAGCAGTACTTC.

The V gene is TRBV18, the J gene TRBJ1-5; 7 bases map to TRBD1. Germline V lookup: CDR1 KGHSH, CDR2 LQKENI. There are 15 residues in the CDR3. J lost 2 bases, V lost 3 bases, and 4 bases had no gene match. The CDR3 nucleotides read TGTGCCAGCTCACCTGAGGGACAGCGCAATCAGCCCCAGCATTTT. Its translation: CASSPEGQRNQPQHF.

V usage is TRBV7-2 and J usage is TRBJ1-1, with 8 nucleotides matching TRBD1. The CDR3 length is 14 residues. V trimming: 5 bases; J trimming: 3 bases; junction bases outside the gene matches: 5. Germline loops: CDR1 SGHTA, CDR2 FQGNSA. The CDR3 DNA reads as TGTGCCAGCAGCGCAGGACAGGGCCACACTGAAGCTTTCTTT. Translated, it gives CASSAGQGHTEAFF.

This sequence joins TRBV5-1 and TRBJ1-1; the match to TRBD1 covers 8 bases. The CDR3 runs 14 residues. V lost 4 bases to trimming and J lost 4 bases; unmatched junction nucleotides: 6. Per the germline V gene, CDR1 is SGHRS and CDR2 is YFSETQ. The CDR3 protein is CASSPEDRATEAFF. The CDR3 nucleotides are TGCGCCAGCAGCCCCGAGGACAGGGCCACTGAAGCTTTCTTT. Full variable domain (remainder filled in from reference TRBV5-1 and TRBJ1-1): KAGVTQTPRYLIKTRGQQVTLSCSPISGHRSVSWYQQTPGQGLQFLFEYFSETQRNKGNFPGRFSGRQFSNSRSEMNVSTLELGDSALYLCASSPEDRATEAFFGQGTRLTVV.

The CDR3 reads CASSSSYNSPLHF. The CDR3 DNA sequence: TGTGCCAGTAGCAGCTCCTATAATTCACCCCTCCACTTT. The chain recombines TRBV19 with TRBJ1-6; D gene ambiguous. Germline CDR1 LNHDA, CDR2 SQIVND (reference sequence). CDR3 length equals 13 residues. V was trimmed by 6 bases and J by 0 bases, leaving 3 bases between them.

This chain uses TRBV30 with TRBJ2-3, with 7 bases identical to TRBD1. Germline V gives CDR1 GTSNPN, CDR2 SVGIG (reference sequence). J lost 7 bases, V lost 0 bases, and 10 bases had no gene match. The CDR3 runs to 15 residues. The DNA of the CDR3 is TGTGCCTGGAGTGTACGAGGGGGCCGAAGAAATACGCAGTATTTT. This sequence encodes CAWSVRGGRRNTQYF. The whole variable domain, remainder taken from reference TRBV30 and TRBJ2-3, is SQTIHQWPATLVQPVGSPLSLECTVEGTSNPNLYWYRQAAGRGLQLLFYSVGIGQISSEVPQNLSASRPQDRQFILSSKKLLLSDSGFYLCAWSVRGGRRNTQYFGPGTRLTVL.

Only a few counts were recorded for this clone. The V gene is TRBV2, the J gene TRBJ2-2, with a weak D call TRBD1 (5 bases). The CDR3 length is 15 residues. Germline V CDR1 and CDR2: SNHLY, FYNNEI. Between the trimmed V and J ends, which lost 2 bases and 0 bases, there was a span of 7 bases. CDR3: CASSEMGPNTGELFF. DNA for the CDR3: TGTGCCAGCAGTGAAATGGGGCCGAACACCGGGGAGCTGTTTTTT. Supplemented by reference TRBV2 and TRBJ2-2, the full variable domain reads EPEVTQTPSHQVTQMGQEVILRCVPISNHLYFYWYRQILGQKVEFLVSFYNNEISEKSEIFDDQFSVERPDGSNFTLKIRSTKLEDSAMYFCASSEMGPNTGELFFGEGSRLTVL.

The rearrangement joins TRBV5-4 to TRBJ1-2; tentative D call: TRBD1 (6 bases). Trimming took 0 bases from V and 1 from J, leaving 7 bases between them. CDR3 length: 14 residues. CDR1 is SGHNT and CDR2 is YYREEE in the germline V gene (reference sequence). DNA for the CDR3: TGTGCCAGCAGCTTGGAACAGGGTAACTATGGCTACACCTTC. Its translation: CASSLEQGNYGYTF.

The chain is built from TRBV4-2 and TRBJ2-3; 10 bases align to TRBD1. The CDR3 is made up of 17 amino acids. Germline CDR1 and CDR2: LGHNA and YNFKEQ. After removal of 4 bases from V and 2 bases from J, the junction contained 9 bases not matched to a gene. The CDR3 DNA follows: TGTGCCAGCAGCCTGAACCCCGGGACAGGGGTCACAGATACGCAGTATTTT. It specifies CASSLNPGTGVTDTQYF.

The rearrangement joins TRBV19 to TRBJ2-5, with D maybe TRBD2 (6 bases). CDR1 is LNHDA and CDR2 is SQIVND in the germline V gene (reference sequence). This CDR3 is built from 13 residues. V was shortened by 6 bases and J by 3 bases, with 11 bases between the two germline ends. The CDR3 region has the DNA TGTGCCAGTAGCCCTCGCGGGGAAGAGACCCAGTACTTC. This codes for CASSPRGEETQYF.

The chain joins TRBV5-1 to TRBJ2-5; 12 bases agree with TRBD2. The germline V gene has CDR1 SGHRS and CDR2 YFSETQ. The CDR3 sequence is 15 residues long. V was clipped by 4 bases and J by 5 bases; unmatched bases: 6. CDR3 sequence: CASSPTSGGPETQYF. The CDR3 DNA is TGCGCCAGCAGCCCTACTAGCGGGGGGCCGGAGACCCAGTACTTC.

The chain links TRBV5-1 to TRBJ2-3; D gene uncertain. Germline CDR1 SGHRS, CDR2 YFSETQ. The length of the CDR3 is 16 residues. The V and J ends lost 6 bases and 3 bases respectively, with 20 bases between them. CDR3 loop: CASNAPERQPTDTQYF. The CDR3 nucleotides read TGCGCCAGCAACGCCCCTGAAAGACAACCTACAGATACGCAGTATTTT.

A single count supports this clone. This chain's CDR3 is CAWSTSRRVSGYTF. In DNA, the CDR3 is TGTGCCTGGAGCACCTCCAGACGGGTTAGTGGCTACACCTTC. The J gene is TRBJ1-2, the V gene TRBV30; unclear D gene. CDR1 and CDR2 from the germline V gene are GTSNPN and SVGIG (reference sequence). CDR3 size: 14 residues. The V and J ends lost 3 bases and 7 bases respectively, with 18 bases between them. The complete variable domain, with remaining parts taken from reference TRBV30 and TRBJ1-2, reads SQTIHQWPATLVQPVGSPLSLECTVEGTSNPNLYWYRQAAGRGLQLLFYSVGIGQISSEVPQNLSASRPQDRQFILSSKKLLLSDSGFYLCAWSTSRRVSGYTFGSGTRLTVV.

The chain recombines TRBV7-9 with TRBJ2-7; D might be TRBD1 (6 bases). The CDR3 loop spans 17 amino acids. Trimming left V 3 bases short and J 2 bases short, with 20 bases between. Germline V gene sequence: CDR1 SEHNR, CDR2 FQNEAQ (reference sequence). The CDR3 is CASSLDLVGAKPYEQYF. As DNA, the CDR3 is TGTGCCAGCAGCTTGGACTTGGTGGGGGCAAAACCCTACGAGCAGTACTTC.

This chain connects TRBV4-3 to TRBJ1-2, with 7 bases fitting TRBD1. With V trimmed by 1 base and J by 2 bases, 1 base remained unmatched. Germline CDR1 is LGHNA and CDR2 is YSLEER. The length of the CDR3 is 14 residues. The CDR3 DNA reads TGCGCCAGCAGCCAAGTACAGGGGAACTATGGCTACACCTTC. Its protein product is CASSQVQGNYGYTF.

The rearrangement uses TRBV5-4 and TRBJ2-7; a possible D gene is TRBD2 (6 bases). Trimming cost V 0 bases and J 2 bases, with 12 bases left between them. The CDR3 is 15 residues long. The V gene's germline CDR1 is SGHNT and CDR2 YYREEE (reference sequence). The DNA of the CDR3 is TGTGCCAGCAGCTTGGGGGGGGAGTCCGCCTACGAGCAGTACTTC. It yields the protein CASSLGGESAYEQYF.

The chain combines TRBV4-1 with TRBJ2-6; the match to TRBD1 covers 7 bases. Germline lookup yields CDR1 MGHRA and CDR2 YSYEKL. The CDR3 sequence is 19 residues long. V lost 1 base to trimming and J lost 0 bases; unmatched junction nucleotides: 9. This chain's CDR3 is CASSQGPGQRTSGANVLTF. The DNA of the CDR3 is TGCGCCAGCAGCCAAGGGCCGGGACAGCGGACCTCTGGGGCCAACGTCCTGACTTTC.

V usage is TRBV7-6 and J usage is TRBJ2-7; weak D call: TRBD2 (5 bases). CDR1 is SGHVS, CDR2 FNYEAQ, per germline. CDR3 length equals 14 residues. The V end lost 0 bases, the J end lost 7 bases, and 13 bases lay between the germline ends. The CDR3 region is CASSLAGRVGEQYF. The CDR3 region has the DNA TGTGCCAGCAGCTTAGCTGGGCGGGTAGGGGAGCAGTACTTC.

There are a few counts of this clone. The genes are TRBV7-9 and TRBJ1-1, with D possibly matching TRBD1 (6 bases). This CDR3 has 15 amino acids. The germline V and J ends were trimmed by 4 bases and 5 bases, with 17 bases remaining between them. The germline CDR1 and CDR2 sequences are SEHNR and FQNEAQ (reference sequence). CDR3 amino acids: CASSSSGRQGTEAFF. In DNA, the CDR3 is TGTGCCAGCAGCTCGTCCGGGCGGCAGGGGACTGAAGCTTTCTTT.

This chain joins TRBV6-5 and TRBJ2-1, with 8 bases aligning to TRBD1. Germline loops: CDR1 MNHEY, CDR2 SVGAGI. The CDR3 has 14 amino acids. Unmatched junction bases numbered 2, after V lost 2 bases and J lost 5 bases. The CDR3 loop reads CASSYQGADNEQFF. CDR3 DNA sequence: TGTGCCAGCAGTTACCAGGGGGCTGACAATGAGCAGTTCTTC.